One sample yielded the 5 T cell receptor beta chains listed below, sequenced in a study of control samples from healthy donors and cancer patients. Sequencing was performed with immunoSEQ multiplex PCR; in TCRdb, only in-frame clones are kept and a portion is missing. The sample contains tens of thousands of clones, 91% of which appear only once. Material: blood. The origin of the receptors is a young man in good health.

This chain uses TRBV14 with TRBJ2-7; D remains unclear. Germline V gene lookup returns CDR1 SGHDN and CDR2 FVKESK. The V end was cut by 4 bases, the J end by 7 bases, with 14 bases between. CDR3 size: 13 residues. In DNA, the CDR3 is TGTGCCAGCAGCCCGCTCTCGCGTCGGGAGCAGTACTTC. It is translated as CASSPLSRREQYF.

V and J are TRBV5-1 and TRBJ1-1; 12 positions agree with TRBD1. The CDR3 sequence is 14 residues long. Per germline, CDR1 SGHRS and CDR2 YFSETQ. The ends lost 10 bases at V and 5 bases at J; junction bases unmatched: 9. The DNA for the CDR3 is TGCGCCTGCTCCGGGACAGGGGGCGGGACTGAAGCTTTCTTT. As protein: CACSGTGGGTEAFF.

The chain combines TRBV5-6 with TRBJ2-2; the D is unclear. V was cut by 4 bases and J by 8 bases, with 6 bases left in between. This CDR3 has 11 amino acids. CDR1 SGHDT and CDR2 YYEEEE come from the germline V gene. This CDR3 reads CASSRQGELFF. In DNA form, the CDR3 reads TGTGCCAGCAGCCGGCAGGGGGAGCTGTTTTTT.

This chain joins TRBV7-9 and TRBJ2-2; D is uncertain. Deletions cut 5 bases from V and 7 bases from J, with 8 bases between. From germline, CDR1 is SEHNR and CDR2 FQNEAQ (reference sequence). The CDR3 consists of 12 residues. The CDR3 region is CASSLGFGELFF. The CDR3 DNA follows: TGTGCCAGCAGCCTGGGGTTCGGGGAGCTGTTTTTT.

V and J are TRBV19 and TRBJ1-5, with D perhaps matching TRBD1 (5 bases). The germline V gene encodes CDR1 LNHDA and CDR2 SQIVND (reference sequence). The length of the CDR3 is 15 residues. Trimming removed 6 bases at V and 1 base at J, with 13 bases between. CDR3 nucleotides: TGTGCCAGTAGCGGACAAGCACGGAGCAATCAGCCCCAGCATTTT. It encodes CASSGQARSNQPQHF. The full variable domain, completed using reference TRBV19 and TRBJ1-5, is DGGITQSPKYLFRKEGQNVTLSCEQNLNHDAMYWYRQDPGQGLRLIYYSQIVNDFQKGDIAEGYSVSREKKESFPLTVTSAQKNPTAFYLCASSGQARSNQPQHFGDGTRLSIL.